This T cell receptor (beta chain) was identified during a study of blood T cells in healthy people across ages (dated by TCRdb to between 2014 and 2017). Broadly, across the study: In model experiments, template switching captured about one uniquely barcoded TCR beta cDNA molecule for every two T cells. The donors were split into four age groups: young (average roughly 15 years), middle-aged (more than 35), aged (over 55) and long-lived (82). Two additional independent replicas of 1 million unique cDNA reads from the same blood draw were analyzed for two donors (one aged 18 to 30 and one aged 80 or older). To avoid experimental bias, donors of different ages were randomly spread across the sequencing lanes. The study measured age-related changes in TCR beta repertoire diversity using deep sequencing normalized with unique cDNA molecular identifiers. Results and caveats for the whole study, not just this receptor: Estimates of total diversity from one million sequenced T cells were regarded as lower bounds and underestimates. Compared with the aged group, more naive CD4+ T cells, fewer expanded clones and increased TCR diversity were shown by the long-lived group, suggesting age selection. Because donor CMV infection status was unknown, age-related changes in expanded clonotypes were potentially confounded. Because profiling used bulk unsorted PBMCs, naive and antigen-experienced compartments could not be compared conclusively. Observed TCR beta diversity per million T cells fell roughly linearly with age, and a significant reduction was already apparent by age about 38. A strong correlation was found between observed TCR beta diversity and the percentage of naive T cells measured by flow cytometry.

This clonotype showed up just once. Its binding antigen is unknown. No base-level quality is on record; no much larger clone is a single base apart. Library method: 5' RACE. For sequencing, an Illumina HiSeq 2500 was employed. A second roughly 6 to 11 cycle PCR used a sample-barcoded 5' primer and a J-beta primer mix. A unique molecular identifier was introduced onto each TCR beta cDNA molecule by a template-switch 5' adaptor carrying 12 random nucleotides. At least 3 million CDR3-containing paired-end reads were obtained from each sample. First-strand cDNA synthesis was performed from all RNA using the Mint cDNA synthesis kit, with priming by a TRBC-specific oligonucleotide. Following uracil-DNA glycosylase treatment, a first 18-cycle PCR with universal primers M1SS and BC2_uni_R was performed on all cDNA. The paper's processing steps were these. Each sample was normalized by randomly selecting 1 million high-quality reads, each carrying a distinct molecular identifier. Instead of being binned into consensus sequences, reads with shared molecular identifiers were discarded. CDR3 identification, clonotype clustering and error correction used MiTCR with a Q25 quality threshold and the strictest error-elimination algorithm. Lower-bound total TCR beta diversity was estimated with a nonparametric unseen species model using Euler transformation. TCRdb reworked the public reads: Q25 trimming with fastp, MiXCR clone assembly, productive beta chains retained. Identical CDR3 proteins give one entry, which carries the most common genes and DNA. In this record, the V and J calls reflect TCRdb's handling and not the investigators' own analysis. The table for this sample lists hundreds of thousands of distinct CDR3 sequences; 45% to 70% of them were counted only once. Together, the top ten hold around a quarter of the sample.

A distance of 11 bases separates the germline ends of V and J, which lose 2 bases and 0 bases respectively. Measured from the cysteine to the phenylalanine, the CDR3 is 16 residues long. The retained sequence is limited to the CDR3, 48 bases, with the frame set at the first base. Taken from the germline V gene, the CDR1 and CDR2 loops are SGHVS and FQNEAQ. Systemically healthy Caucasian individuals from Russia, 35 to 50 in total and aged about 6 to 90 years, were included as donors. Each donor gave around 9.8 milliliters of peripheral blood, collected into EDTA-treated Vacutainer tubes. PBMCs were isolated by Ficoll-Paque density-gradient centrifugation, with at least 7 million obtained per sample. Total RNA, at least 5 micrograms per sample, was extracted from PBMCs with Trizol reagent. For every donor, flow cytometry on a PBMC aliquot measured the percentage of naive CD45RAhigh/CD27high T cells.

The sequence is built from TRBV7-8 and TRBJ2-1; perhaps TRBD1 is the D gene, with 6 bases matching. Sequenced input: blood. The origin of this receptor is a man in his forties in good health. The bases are TGTGCCAGCAGCTTAAGGACAGCCTACTCCTACAATGAGCAGTTCTTC. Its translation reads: CASSLRTAYSYNEQFF.